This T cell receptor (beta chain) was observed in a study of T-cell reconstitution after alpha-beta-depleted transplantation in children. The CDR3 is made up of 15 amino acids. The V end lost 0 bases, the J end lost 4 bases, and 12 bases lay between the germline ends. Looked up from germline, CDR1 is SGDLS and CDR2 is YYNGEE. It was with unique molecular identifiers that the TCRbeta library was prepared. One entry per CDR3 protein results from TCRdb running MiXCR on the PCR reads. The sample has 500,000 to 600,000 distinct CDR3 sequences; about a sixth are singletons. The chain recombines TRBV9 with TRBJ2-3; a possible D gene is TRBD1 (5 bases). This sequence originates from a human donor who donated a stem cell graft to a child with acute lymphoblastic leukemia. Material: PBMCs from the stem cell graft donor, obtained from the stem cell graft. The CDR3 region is CASSVVSGSADTQYF. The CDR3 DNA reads TGTGCCAGCAGCGTAGTATCAGGGTCGGCAGATACGCAGTATTTT.